This is a list of T cell receptor beta chains from one sample in a study of T cells in Graves' hyperthyroidism and ophthalmopathy. TCRdb fed the multiplex PCR reads into MiXCR, producing one record per CDR3 protein. Counted here are more than 300,000 distinct CDR3 sequences, approximately 18% occurring once; the ten biggest clones make up roughly a third. Input material: blood. These receptors originate from a woman aged 25 to 45 with Graves' hyperthyroidism that later progressed to Graves' ophthalmopathy. CDR3s include the opening cysteine and the closing phenylalanine or tryptophan. The D gene is left open where the match is weak. Where a row states a size, it is once, few, many or the class of an expanded clone; other rows omit it.

j_gene	v_gene	abundance	d_gene	CDR3nt	CDR3aa
TRBJ1-3	TRBV20-1	-	-	TGCAGTGCGGCCGGGGCCCGGGGGGGAAACACCATATATTTT	CSAAGARGGNTIYF
TRBJ2-7	TRBV7-8	-	-	TGTGCCAGCAGCGGAGTTGGATACGAGCAGTACTTC	CASSGVGYEQYF
TRBJ1-2	TRBV28	few	-	TGTGCCAGCAGTCGCGGACAGCCCGTTAACTATGGCTACACCTTC	CASSRGQPVNYGYTF
TRBJ2-7	TRBV28	many	TRBD2	TGTGCCAGCAGTTTCATACGGGAGGCGGTTAGGGAGCAGTACTTC	CASSFIREAVREQYF
TRBJ2-5	TRBV28	-	-	TGTGCCAGTACCCCTTACAGGCAACAAGAGACCCAGTACTTC	CASTPYRQQETQYF
TRBJ2-3	TRBV29-1	-	-	TGCAGCGTTGTGCCCTCGAGCACAGATACGCAGTATTTT	CSVVPSSTDTQYF
TRBJ1-1	TRBV2	many	-	TGTGCCAGCAGTGAATTCACAGGGCAGAACACTGAAGCTTTCTTT	CASSEFTGQNTEAFF
TRBJ2-1	TRBV12-3/TRBV12-4	-	-	TGTGCCAGCACCTCTAACAAGGAGTTCCACAATGAGCAGTTCTTC	CASTSNKEFHNEQFF
TRBJ1-1	TRBV19	few	-	TGTGCCAGTAGTCCGACAGTTGGGTTTAACACTGAAGCTTTCTTT	CASSPTVGFNTEAFF
TRBJ1-5	TRBV24-1	many	TRBD1	TGTGCCACCAGCCGGACAGGGGTTCAGCCCCAGCATTTT	CATSRTGVQPQHF
TRBJ2-5	TRBV7-9	many	TRBD2	TGTGCCAGCCTCCCGGGGCTAGCGGGTCCCCAAGAGACCCAGTACTTC	CASLPGLAGPQETQYF
TRBJ2-1	TRBV6-1	-	TRBD2	TGTGCCAGCAGACCTTCCGGGACTAGCGGGAGTGAGGGTGAGCAGTTCTTC	CASRPSGTSGSEGEQFF
TRBJ2-1	TRBV7-2	few	-	TGTGCCAGGAGCGGGCTTACCTCCTACAATGAGCAGTTCTTC	CARSGLTSYNEQFF
TRBJ1-2	TRBV28	many	-	TGTGCCAGCAGTTTAGCGGCCCATGGCTACACCTTC	CASSLAAHGYTF
TRBJ2-2	TRBV7-9	-	-	TGTGCCAGCAGCCCACCTCCCACGGGCACCGGGGAGCTGTTTTTT	CASSPPPTGTGELFF
TRBJ1-4	TRBV5-1	many	-	TGCGCCAGCAGCTTGGGAACGACAGCCTTACTTGAAAAACTGTTTTTT	CASSLGTTALLEKLFF
TRBJ2-6	TRBV27	many	TRBD1	TGTGCCAGCAGCCTCGGACAGGGCGGGACCGGCTCTGGGGCCAACGTCCTGACTTTC	CASSLGQGGTGSGANVLTF
TRBJ1-2	TRBV6-9	once	TRBD1	TGTGCCAGCAGTTACGGGACAGGTTTAAACTATGGCTACACCTTC	CASSYGTGLNYGYTF
TRBJ2-1	TRBV29-1	many	-	TGCAGCGCCGCGGGCGGATCCTACAATGAGCAGTTCTTC	CSAAGGSYNEQFF
TRBJ1-1	TRBV19	few	TRBD1	TGTGCCAGTAGTATAGTCGGCCAGGGGGCCGCTGAAGCTTTCTTT	CASSIVGQGAAEAFF
TRBJ2-1	TRBV28	many	TRBD2	TGTGCCGCGACTAGCGGGGGGAATGAGCAGTTCTTC	CAATSGGNEQFF
TRBJ2-7	TRBV4-1	few	TRBD1	TGCGCCAGCAGCCGAGTGACAGGGGGCGGCTACGAGCAGTACTTC	CASSRVTGGGYEQYF
TRBJ2-2	TRBV6-5	many	-	TGTGCCAGCAGTTACAAGTCGGACCAAGAGCTGTTTTTT	CASSYKSDQELFF
TRBJ1-2	TRBV6-1	many	-	TGTGCCAGCAGTGAGGCGGGAGAGAACTATGGCTACACCTTC	CASSEAGENYGYTF
TRBJ1-4	TRBV5-1	many	-	TGCGCCAGCAGCTTGAATCAGGGAGGGGAAAAACTGTTTTTT	CASSLNQGGEKLFF
TRBJ2-2	TRBV30	many	-	TGTGCCTGGAGTGCCGGTGGGGAGCTGTTTTTT	CAWSAGGELFF
TRBJ2-1	TRBV18	-	-	TGTGCCAGCTCACCCACTGGAAACATCGGACACAATGAGCAGTTCTTC	CASSPTGNIGHNEQFF
TRBJ1-5	TRBV27	many	-	TGTGCCAGCTCCACATGGGGGGGGAGCAATCAGCCCCAGCATTTT	CASSTWGGSNQPQHF
TRBJ2-7	TRBV6-1	many	TRBD1	TGTGCCAGCAGTGGCCCCCAGGGGGCGAGGCGGGCGATTTACGAGCAGTACTTC	CASSGPQGARRAIYEQYF
TRBJ2-7	TRBV12-3/TRBV12-4	many	-	TGTGCCAGCAGTTTAAGCCCGGCAGGGTTATCCTACGAGCAGTACTTC	CASSLSPAGLSYEQYF
TRBJ1-5	TRBV27	many	-	TGTGCCAGCAGTAGCTCTAGGGTTCAGCCCCAGCATTTT	CASSSSRVQPQHF
TRBJ2-2	TRBV7-8	many	-	TGTGCCAGCAGTTATGACAGCACCAGACGGACGAACACCGGGGAGCTGTTTTTT	CASSYDSTRRTNTGELFF
TRBJ2-5	TRBV11-2	-	TRBD1	TGTGCCAGCAGCCGGGCACCGGGACAGCAAGAGACCCAGTACTTC	CASSRAPGQQETQYF
TRBJ2-7	TRBV15	few	-	TGTGCCACCAGCAGAGACGAAACCTACGAGCAGTACTTC	CATSRDETYEQYF
TRBJ1-5	TRBV11-2	many	TRBD1	TGTGCCAGCAGCCGCGGGGACAGGGGTGGCAATCAGCCCCAGCATTTT	CASSRGDRGGNQPQHF
TRBJ1-3	TRBV29-1	few	TRBD1	TGCAGCGCCAGGGGGGCAGGGTCTGGAAACACCATATATTTT	CSARGAGSGNTIYF
TRBJ2-1	TRBV3-1	many	-	TGTGCCAGCAGCCAAGGGATGCACGGGGGGCACAATGAGCAGTTCTTC	CASSQGMHGGHNEQFF
TRBJ2-2	TRBV6-1	many	-	TGTGCCAGCACTCGGAACAACGGGGAGCTGTTTTTT	CASTRNNGELFF
TRBJ2-7	TRBV3-1	-	TRBD2	TGTGCCAGCAGCCAAGATTACGGACTAGCCGCCTCTTTCGAGCAGTACTTC	CASSQDYGLAASFEQYF
TRBJ2-5	TRBV10-3	many	-	TGTGCCATCAGTGAGGGGCCTTACGACTCGGAGACCCAGTACTTC	CAISEGPYDSETQYF
TRBJ2-7	TRBV20-1	few	-	TGCAGTGCTAGAGTGCGGGATACCTACGAGCAGTACTTC	CSARVRDTYEQYF
TRBJ1-6	TRBV7-8	-	TRBD1	TGTGCCAGCAGCAATGGACAGGCTACCAATTCACCCCTCCACTTT	CASSNGQATNSPLHF